This T cell receptor (beta chain) was recorded in a study of T cells in women clearing cervical HPV infection (dated by TCRdb to the late 2010s). Context from the whole study: Cases were about 25 women with histologically confirmed HPV16-related CIN3 or worse, including a couple of invasive cancers. The roughly 23 controls were women who cleared a single incident HPV16 infection within 12 months without developing precancer or cancer. In the parent cohort, some 10,000 women aged 18 or older were enrolled in Guanacaste, Costa Rica, during about 1993 to 1994 and were followed for seven years. Blood from cases was collected at the visit at which the lesion was first identified, whereas blood from controls was collected once infection was no longer detected. Cases and controls were matched on year of sample collection and on age within five years. Because only a few women had HLA typing data, the possibility that HLA type acted as a confounder could not be ruled out. Nested within Costa Rica's Guanacaste HPV Natural History Study, an exploratory proof-of-principle case-control study compared TCR repertoires across cervical HPV16 outcomes. Cases had a median age of about 34 years compared with 37 to 45 for controls, and baseline characteristics showed no significant differences between the groups. For cases, the median interval between lesion detection and blood sampling was around 140 days, with an interquartile range of roughly 90 to 230 days. Quality controls consisted of five blinded duplicates per group, for a total of around 60 samples made up of 50 participants and ten or so replicates. Broad study findings and their caveats: CIN3+ cases had significantly higher TCR repertoire richness than controls across sequencing depths, but evenness did not differ between the groups. TRBV6-7 relative abundance was lower in cases than in controls (around 0.11% versus 0.15%; Bonferroni P = 0.0008). Because of the cross-sectional design, the study could not determine whether the associations came before infection or resulted from infection, and neither effector/memory subsets nor HPV-specific T cells were isolated. Random forest classifiers combining richness and V gene abundances distinguished cases from controls with an estimated AUC of less than 0.9. Because T-cell numbers per sample were unknown, differences in richness could reflect varying T-cell content rather than repertoire biology.

Every participant had a single incident cervical HPV16 infection, and prevalent HPV16 infections were excluded. Cervical HPV DNA was detected by MY09/MY11 PCR and genotyped by dot-blot hybridization. Around 16 mL of heparinized blood were centrifuged, and the buffy coat was aliquoted, frozen at -30°C, then stored at -80°C. QIAGEN kits were used to extract genomic DNA from the buffy coat specimens. On this clone: The clone's antigen remains unknown. Coverage ceases 3 residues before the CDR3 finishes, and the germline J gene fills in the end.

TCR beta CDR3 regions were amplified by multiplex PCR using the immunoSEQ assay from an average of about 1,200 ng genomic DNA per sample. To correct primer bias, the assay used a complete synthetic TCR repertoire to set an amplification baseline. The amplicons were sequenced using the Illumina platform. On the study's bioinformatics: Sequences were error-corrected by clustering with frequency ratios and a modified nearest-neighbor algorithm, then analyzed in the immunoSEQ Analyzer with IMGT gene definitions. TCR richness and evenness were averaged over 20 rarefaction repeats at each rarefaction depth, excluding samples with fewer sequences than the depth. Wilcoxon rank sum tests with FDR correction were used to compare V, D and J gene relative abundances between the groups. In the blinded duplicates, the intraclass correlation was 95.6% for TCR richness and averaged approximately 82% across 65 to 85 gene segments. The source is immuneACCESS, and TCRdb retained only in-frame sequences with V and J called. Part of the clones is not carried over; for the studies checked, unresolved V genes explain less than half of this, and the remainder is unexplained. For V, J and clone size, that table is used; D and trimming come from the DNA. The sample table records roughly 50,000 clones. In total, the top ten clones hold under 40% of the sample.

Including cysteine and phenylalanine, the CDR3 has 16 amino acids. Of the CDR3's DNA, 39 bases were read; they are in frame from base 1. Unmatched junction bases come to 11, with V trimmed by 4 bases and J by 2 bases. From the germline V gene (reference sequence), CDR1 is SGHNT and CDR2 is YYREEE. The rearranged chain carries TRBV5-4 and TRBJ2-5; TRBD1 matches 7 bases in the middle. Sample: blood buffy coat. The source is a woman aged 18-70 years with a cervical HPV16 infection that either progressed to CIN3+ or cleared (not recorded which). The CDR3 here reads CASSDLTGTAQETQYF. Partial CDR3 DNA: TGTGCCAGCAGCGACCTAACCGGGACAGCACAAGAGACC.